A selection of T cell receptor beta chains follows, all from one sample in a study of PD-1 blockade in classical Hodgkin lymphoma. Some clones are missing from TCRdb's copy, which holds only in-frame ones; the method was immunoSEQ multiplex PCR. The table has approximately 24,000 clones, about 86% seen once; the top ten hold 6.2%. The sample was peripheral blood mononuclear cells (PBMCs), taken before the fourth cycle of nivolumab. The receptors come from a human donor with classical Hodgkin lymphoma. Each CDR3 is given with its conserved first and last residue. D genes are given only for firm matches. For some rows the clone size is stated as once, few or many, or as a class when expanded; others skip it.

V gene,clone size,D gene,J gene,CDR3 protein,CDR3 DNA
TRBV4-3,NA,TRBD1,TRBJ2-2,CASSQDWGTGTGELFF,TGCGCCAGCAGCCAAGATTGGGGGACAGGGACCGGGGAGCTGTTTTTT
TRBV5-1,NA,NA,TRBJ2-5,CASSLGLAETQYF,TGCGCCAGCAGCTTGGGATTGGCAGAGACCCAGTACTTC
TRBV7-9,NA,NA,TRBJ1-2,CASSPRWADGYTF,TGTGCCAGCAGTCCCCGGTGGGCGGATGGCTACACCTTC
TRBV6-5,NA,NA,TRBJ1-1,CASSYDRLDTEAFF,TGTGCCAGCAGTTACGACAGGTTAGACACTGAAGCTTTCTTT
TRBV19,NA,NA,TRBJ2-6,CASRDFYSGANVLTF,TGTGCCAGCCGGGACTTCTACTCTGGGGCCAACGTCCTGACTTTC
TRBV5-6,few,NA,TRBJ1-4,CASSSFGTQSPRDEKLFF,TGTGCCAGCAGCTCTTTTGGCACCCAGAGCCCCCGGGATGAAAAACTGTTTTTT
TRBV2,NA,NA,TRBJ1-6,CASLEEGNSPLHF,TGTGCCAGCTTGGAGGAGGGCAATTCACCCCTCCACTTT
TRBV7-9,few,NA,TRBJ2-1,CASSQRDNEQFF,TGTGCCAGCAGTCAAAGGGACAATGAGCAGTTCTTC
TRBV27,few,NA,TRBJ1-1,CASSLIFGGNTEAFF,TGTGCCAGCAGTTTAATATTCGGGGGGAACACTGAAGCTTTCTTT
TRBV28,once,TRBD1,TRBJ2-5,CASSLDRGLQETQYF,TGTGCCAGCAGTTTAGACAGGGGATTGCAGGAGACCCAGTACTTC
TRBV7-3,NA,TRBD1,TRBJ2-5,CASSYPDRARETQYF,TGTGCCAGCAGCTACCCGGACAGGGCCCGAGAGACCCAGTACTTC
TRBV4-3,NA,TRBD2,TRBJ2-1,CASSQALREDPFF,TGCGCCAGCAGCCAAGCCCTCCGGGAGGACCCGTTCTTC
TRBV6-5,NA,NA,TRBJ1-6,CASGTTNNSPLHF,TGTGCCAGTGGGACAACCAATAATTCACCCCTCCACTTT
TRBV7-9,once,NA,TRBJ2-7,CASSPPGRRTYEQYF,TGTGCCAGCAGCCCGCCGGGACGGAGGACCTACGAGCAGTACTTC
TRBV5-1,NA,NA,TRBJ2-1,CASMASGGHEQFF,TGCGCCAGCATGGCGTCTGGGGGCCATGAGCAGTTCTTC
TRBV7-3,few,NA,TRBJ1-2,CASSLNPHGDGYTF,TGTGCCAGCAGCTTAAACCCCCACGGGGACGGCTACACCTTC
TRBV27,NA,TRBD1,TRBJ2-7,CASRLTGASGYEQYF,TGTGCCAGCAGACTTACAGGGGCCAGTGGGTACGAGCAGTACTTC
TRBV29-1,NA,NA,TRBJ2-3,CSVELRGGTDTQYF,TGCAGCGTTGAATTGCGAGGGGGCACAGATACGCAGTATTTT
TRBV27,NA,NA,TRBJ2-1,CASLGRRGNEQFF,TGTGCCAGCCTGGGGAGACGGGGCAATGAGCAGTTCTTC
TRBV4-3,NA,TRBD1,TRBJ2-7,CASSQDETGNEQYF,TGCGCCAGCAGCCAAGATGAGACAGGGAACGAGCAGTACTTC
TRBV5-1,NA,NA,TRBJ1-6,CASSQEGSSYNSPLHF,TGCGCCAGCAGCCAAGAGGGCAGCTCCTATAATTCACCCCTCCACTTT
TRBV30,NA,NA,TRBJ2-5,CAWSEGDQETQYF,TGTGCCTGGAGTGAAGGGGACCAAGAGACCCAGTACTTC
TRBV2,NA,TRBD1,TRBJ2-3,CASWGGQGRTDTQYF,TGTGCCAGCTGGGGTGGACAGGGGCGCACAGATACGCAGTATTTT
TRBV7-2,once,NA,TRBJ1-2,CASSLLQGNYGYTF,TGTGCCAGCAGCTTACTTCAGGGTAACTATGGCTACACCTTC
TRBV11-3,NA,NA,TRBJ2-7,CASSPRGLSYEQYF,TGTGCCAGCAGCCCTCGCGGCCTCTCCTACGAGCAGTACTTC
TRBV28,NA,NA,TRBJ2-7,CASSLSAERVEQYF,TGTGCCAGCAGTTTAAGCGCAGAGCGAGTCGAGCAGTACTTC
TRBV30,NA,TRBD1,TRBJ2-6,CAWSVQGDSGANVLTF,TGTGCCTGGAGTGTACAGGGGGACTCTGGGGCCAACGTCCTGACTTTC
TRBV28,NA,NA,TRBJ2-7,CASSLPDPLGNEQYF,TGTGCCAGCAGTTTACCGGACCCCCTTGGGAACGAGCAGTACTTC
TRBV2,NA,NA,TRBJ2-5,CASSEGPLGQTQYF,TGTGCCAGCAGTGAAGGTCCCCTCGGGCAGACCCAGTACTTC
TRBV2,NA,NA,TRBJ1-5,CASRESTSNQPQHF,TGTGCCAGCAGAGAATCCACTAGCAATCAGCCCCAGCATTTT
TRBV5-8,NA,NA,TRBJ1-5,CASSLSRQNQPQHF,TGTGCCAGCAGCTTGAGCAGGCAAAATCAGCCCCAGCATTTT
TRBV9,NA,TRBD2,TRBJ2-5,CASSVEGTSGGSPLETQYF,TGTGCCAGCAGCGTAGAGGGAACTAGCGGGGGGTCACCTTTGGAGACCCAGTACTTC
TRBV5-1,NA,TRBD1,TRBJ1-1,CASRDDRVGRAFF,TGCGCCAGCAGGGACGACAGGGTGGGTCGAGCTTTCTTT
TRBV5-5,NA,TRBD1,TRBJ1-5,CASSRYDRGRNQPQHF,TGTGCCAGCAGCCGATATGACAGGGGCCGCAATCAGCCCCAGCATTTT
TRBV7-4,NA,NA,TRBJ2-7,CASSQTGCPTYEQYF,TGTGCCAGCAGCCAAACAGGGTGCCCAACCTACGAGCAGTACTTC
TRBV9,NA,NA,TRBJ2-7,CASSAGDLSEQYF,TGTGCCAGCAGCGCAGGGGATTTAAGCGAGCAGTACTTC
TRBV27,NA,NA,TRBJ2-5,CASSPGLSWTQYF,TGTGCCAGCAGTCCCGGACTCTCTTGGACCCAGTACTTC
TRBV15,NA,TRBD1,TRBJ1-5,CATSQGASNQPQHF,TGTGCCACCAGCCAGGGGGCGAGCAATCAGCCCCAGCATTTT
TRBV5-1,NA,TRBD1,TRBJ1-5,CASSLGDRHNQPQHF,TGCGCCAGCAGCTTGGGGGACAGGCATAATCAGCCCCAGCATTTT
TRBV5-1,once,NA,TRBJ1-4,CASSTTSNEKLFF,TGCGCCAGCAGCACCACCTCTAATGAAAAACTGTTTTTT
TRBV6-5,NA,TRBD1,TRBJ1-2,CASSSGQGHYGYTF,TGTGCCAGCAGTTCGGGACAGGGGCACTATGGCTACACCTTC
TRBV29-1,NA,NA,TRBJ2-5,CSVLVLQYFQETQYF,TGCAGCGTTCTAGTGCTACAGTATTTCCAAGAGACCCAGTACTTC
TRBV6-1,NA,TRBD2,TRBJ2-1,CASSEFTSGRGGNEQFF,TGTGCCAGCAGTGAATTTACTAGCGGGAGGGGGGGCAATGAGCAGTTCTTC
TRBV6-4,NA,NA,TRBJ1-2,CASSDSGGFGYTF,TGTGCCAGCAGTGACTCAGGAGGGTTTGGCTACACCTTC
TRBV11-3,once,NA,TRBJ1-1,CASSLAGGDAEAFF,TGTGCCAGCAGCTTAGCGGGGGGCGACGCAGAAGCTTTCTTT
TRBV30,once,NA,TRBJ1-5,CAWSGGGNQPQHF,TGTGCCTGGAGTGGAGGGGGGAATCAGCCCCAGCATTTT
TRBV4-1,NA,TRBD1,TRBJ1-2,CASSRLGTDLLYGYTF,TGCGCCAGCAGCCGGTTAGGGACAGATTTACTCTATGGCTACACCTTC
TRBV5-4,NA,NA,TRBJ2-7,CASSLGRDRSYEQYF,TGTGCCAGCAGCTTGGGGCGGGACCGATCCTACGAGCAGTACTTC
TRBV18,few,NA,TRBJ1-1,CASSPATGPPEAFF,TGTGCCAGCTCACCAGCGACAGGCCCTCCTGAAGCTTTCTTT
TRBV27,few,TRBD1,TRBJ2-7,CASSLSTGVGYEQYF,TGTGCCAGCAGTTTATCCACAGGGGTTGGCTACGAGCAGTACTTC
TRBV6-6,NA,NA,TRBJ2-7,CASSRGDYEQYF,TGTGCCAGCAGCCGAGGCGACTACGAGCAGTACTTC
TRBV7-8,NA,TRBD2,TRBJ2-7,CASSPLRTSGSIHEQYF,TGTGCCAGCAGCCCGTTAAGGACTAGCGGGAGTATCCACGAGCAGTACTTC
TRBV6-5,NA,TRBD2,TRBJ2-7,CASRTLRDYFYEQYF,TGTGCCAGCAGAACCCTCCGGGACTACTTCTACGAGCAGTACTTC
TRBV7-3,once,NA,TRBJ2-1,CASSLSQSSSYNEQFF,TGTGCCAGCAGCTTAAGTCAGTCCAGCTCCTACAATGAGCAGTTCTTC